A single sample gave rise to the 2 T cell receptor beta chains below, sequenced in a study of T cell responses to AZD1222 COVID-19 vaccine. Clones were read by immunoSEQ multiplex PCR, and TCRdb kept only the in-frame ones, dropping some. The sample has more than 150,000 clones; less than 95% are singletons. Sequences were derived from peripheral blood, sampled on day 0 of AZD1222 vaccination. These receptors came from an adult in good health.

The chain links TRBV13 to TRBJ1-1; D is possibly TRBD1 (6 bases). Per the germline V gene, CDR1 is PRHDT and CDR2 is FYEKMQ (reference sequence). Trimming removed 3 bases from V and 1 base from J, with 6 bases in between. This CDR3 comprises 13 residues. The CDR3 protein is CASSLTGNTEAFF. The CDR3 DNA reads TGTGCCAGCAGCTTGACAGGGAACACTGAAGCTTTCTTT. The full variable domain, completed using reference TRBV13 and TRBJ1-1, is AAGVIQSPRHLIKEKRETATLKCYPIPRHDTVYWYQQGPGQDPQFLISFYEKMQSDKGSIPDRFSAQQFSDYHSELNMSSLELGDSALYFCASSLTGNTEAFFGQGTRLTVV.

This chain links TRBV6-1 with TRBJ1-5; TRBD1 matches 9 bases. V trimming: 1 base; J trimming: 10 bases; junction bases outside the gene matches: 8. Germline V gene data show CDR1 as MNHNS and CDR2 as SASEGT. The CDR3 has 15 residues. CDR3 sequence (DNA): TGTGCCAGCAGTGAAGGGGGGACAGGGCGGAAACCCCAGCATTTT. It is translated as CASSEGGTGRKPQHF.